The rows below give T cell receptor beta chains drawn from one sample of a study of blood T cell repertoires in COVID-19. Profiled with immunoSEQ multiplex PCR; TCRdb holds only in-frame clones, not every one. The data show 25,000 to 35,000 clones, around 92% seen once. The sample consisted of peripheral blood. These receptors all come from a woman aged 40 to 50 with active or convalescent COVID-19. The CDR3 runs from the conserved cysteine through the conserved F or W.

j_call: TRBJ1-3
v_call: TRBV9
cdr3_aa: CASSVGDRGQGNTIYF

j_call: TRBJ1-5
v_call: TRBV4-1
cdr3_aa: CASGFGNQPQHF

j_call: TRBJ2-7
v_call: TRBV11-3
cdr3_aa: CASSLDGGHEQYF

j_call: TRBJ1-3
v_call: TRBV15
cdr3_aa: CATSSPRDSRSGNTIYF

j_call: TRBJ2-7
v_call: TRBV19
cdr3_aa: CASSIEGYRGISYEQYF

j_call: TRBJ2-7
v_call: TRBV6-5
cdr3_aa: CASSSPGALAYEQYF

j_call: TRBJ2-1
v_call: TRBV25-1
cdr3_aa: CASGGNLYNEQFF

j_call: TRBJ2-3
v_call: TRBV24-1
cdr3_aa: CATADRGSGDTQYF

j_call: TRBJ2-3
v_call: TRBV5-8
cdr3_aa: CASSLGAGGPTDTQYF

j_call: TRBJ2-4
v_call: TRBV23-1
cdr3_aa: CASSHRGPDRFLAKNIQYF

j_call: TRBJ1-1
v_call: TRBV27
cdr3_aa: CASSSQSLNTEAFF

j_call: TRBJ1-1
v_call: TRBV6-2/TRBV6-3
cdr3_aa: CASSLGQGEAFF

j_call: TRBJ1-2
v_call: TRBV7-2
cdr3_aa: CASSLDRAYGYTF

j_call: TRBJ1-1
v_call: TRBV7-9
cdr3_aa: CASSDDRAKLYAFF

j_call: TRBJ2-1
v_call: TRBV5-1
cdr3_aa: CASSYSGPHNEQFF

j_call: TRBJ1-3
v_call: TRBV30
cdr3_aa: CAWSKGNRGSGNTIYF

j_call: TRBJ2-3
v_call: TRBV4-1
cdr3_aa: CASSQDTSGGQVDTQYF

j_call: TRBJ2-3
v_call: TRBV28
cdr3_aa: CASILDRGLRNTQYF

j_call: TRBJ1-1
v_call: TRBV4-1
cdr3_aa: CASSQVRQLEAFF

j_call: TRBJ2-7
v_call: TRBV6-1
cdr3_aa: CASSERQIAREQYF

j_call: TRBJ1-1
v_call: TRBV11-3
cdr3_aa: CASSTKPGTEAFF

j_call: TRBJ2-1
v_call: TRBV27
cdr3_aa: CASSLSGSLSYNEQFF

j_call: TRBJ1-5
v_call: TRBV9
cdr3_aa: CASSVGGEQPQHF

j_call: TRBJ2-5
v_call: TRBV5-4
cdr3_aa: CASSLEWAQETQYF

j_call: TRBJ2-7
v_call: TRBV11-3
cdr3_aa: CASSLGAYEQYF

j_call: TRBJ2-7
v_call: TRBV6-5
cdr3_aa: CASSYSGGRVYEQYF

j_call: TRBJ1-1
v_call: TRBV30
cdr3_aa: CAWTGGVGNTEAFF

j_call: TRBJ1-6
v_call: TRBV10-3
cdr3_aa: CAISEMGQRKNSPLHF

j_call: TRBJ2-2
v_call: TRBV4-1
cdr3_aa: CASSARLAAQRDGELFF

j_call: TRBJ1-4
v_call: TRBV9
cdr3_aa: CASSATPGDVNEKLFF

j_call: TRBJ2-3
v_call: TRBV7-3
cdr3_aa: CASSPYSDPADTQYF

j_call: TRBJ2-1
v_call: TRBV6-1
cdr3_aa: CASSEARGGANEQFF

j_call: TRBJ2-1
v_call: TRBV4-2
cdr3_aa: CASSQGTSGVNEQFF

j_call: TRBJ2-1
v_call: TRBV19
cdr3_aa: CASSPPRSGPSYNEQFF

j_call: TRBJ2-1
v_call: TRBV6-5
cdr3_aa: CASIRSTGVNEQFF

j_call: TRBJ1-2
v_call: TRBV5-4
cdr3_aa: CASSLGTGGVRGYTF

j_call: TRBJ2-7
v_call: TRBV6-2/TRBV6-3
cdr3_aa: CASSYSFSGGMYYEQYF

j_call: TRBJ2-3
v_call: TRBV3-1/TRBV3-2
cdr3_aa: CASSPGTDTQYF

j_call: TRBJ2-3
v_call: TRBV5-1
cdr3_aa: CASSLGPSGGAGDTQYF

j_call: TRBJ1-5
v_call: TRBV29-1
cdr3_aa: CSVVEGGGNQPQHF

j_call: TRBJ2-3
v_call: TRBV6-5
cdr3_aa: CASQSADTQYF

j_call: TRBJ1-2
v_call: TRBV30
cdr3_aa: CAWSPGQVQGTF

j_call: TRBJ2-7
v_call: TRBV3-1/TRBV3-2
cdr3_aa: CASSRGLAGASSSYEQYF

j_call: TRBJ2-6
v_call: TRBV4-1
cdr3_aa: CASSLSGGASGANVLTF

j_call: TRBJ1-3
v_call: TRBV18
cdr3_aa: CASSPLDRGHGNTIYF

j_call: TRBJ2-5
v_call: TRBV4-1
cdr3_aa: CASSQPGETQYF

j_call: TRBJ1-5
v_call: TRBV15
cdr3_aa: CATSRQYNQPQHF

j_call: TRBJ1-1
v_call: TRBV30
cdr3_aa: CAWSGTGFTEAFF

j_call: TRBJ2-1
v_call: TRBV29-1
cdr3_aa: CSVEWGQGVLGSYNEQFF

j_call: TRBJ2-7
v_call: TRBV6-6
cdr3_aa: CASTRQGAKYEQYF

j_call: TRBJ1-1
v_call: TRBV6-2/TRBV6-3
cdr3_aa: CASSGGEAGRTEAFF

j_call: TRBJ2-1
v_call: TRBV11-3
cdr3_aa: CASSPGTLDEQFF

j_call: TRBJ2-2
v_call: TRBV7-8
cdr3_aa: CASSLYARAGRVNTGELFF

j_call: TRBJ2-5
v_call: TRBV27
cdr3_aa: CASSQLAGGPGRGETQYF

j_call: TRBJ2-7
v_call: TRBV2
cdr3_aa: CASSEEEGGASILVYEQYF

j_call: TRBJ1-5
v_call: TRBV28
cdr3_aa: CASSLSLGFGQGAGSNQPQHF

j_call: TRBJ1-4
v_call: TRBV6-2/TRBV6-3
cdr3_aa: CASSHSEKLFF